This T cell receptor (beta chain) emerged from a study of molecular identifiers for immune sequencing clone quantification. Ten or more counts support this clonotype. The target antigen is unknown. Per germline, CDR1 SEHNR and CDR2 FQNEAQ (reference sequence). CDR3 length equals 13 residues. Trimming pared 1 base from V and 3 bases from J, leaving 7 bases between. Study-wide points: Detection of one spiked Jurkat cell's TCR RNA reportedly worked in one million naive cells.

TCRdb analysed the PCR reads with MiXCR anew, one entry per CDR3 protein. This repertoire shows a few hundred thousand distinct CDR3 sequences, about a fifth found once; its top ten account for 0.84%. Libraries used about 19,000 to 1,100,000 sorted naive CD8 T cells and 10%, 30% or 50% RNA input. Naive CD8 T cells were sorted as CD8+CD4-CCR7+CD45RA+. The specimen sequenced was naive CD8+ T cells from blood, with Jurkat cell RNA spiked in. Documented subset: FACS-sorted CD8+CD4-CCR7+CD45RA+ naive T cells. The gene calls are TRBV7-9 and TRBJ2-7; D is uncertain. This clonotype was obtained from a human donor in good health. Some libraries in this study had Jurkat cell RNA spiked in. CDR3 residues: CASSLEDHYEQYF. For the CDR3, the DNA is TGTGCCAGCAGCTTAGAGGACCACTACGAGCAGTACTTC.